The 28 T cell receptor beta chains presented below share a single source sample, sequenced in a study of CD8 T cells in ankylosing spondylitis. Via MiXCR, TCRdb re-called the 5' RACE reads, giving one row per CDR3 protein. In the table there are 150,000 to 200,000 distinct CDR3 sequences, roughly 13% of which are singletons. Source material: blood, either unsorted or a sorted T cell fraction (not recorded which). These TCRs come from a male donor with ankylosing spondylitis or in good health (not recorded which).

The chain carries TRBV12-3 or TRBV12-4 and TRBJ1-1, with TRBD1 as a possible D gene (5 bases). The CDR3 contains 13 residues. Trimming shortened V by 6 bases and J by 4 bases, and 12 bases separated the two germline ends. The CDR3 coding sequence is TGTGCCAGCAGCACAGGTGGCCTCACTGAAGCTTTCTTT. Its protein is CASSTGGLTEAFF.

The chain has TRBV27 and TRBJ2-7; TRBD2 is a possible D gene (6 bases). The CDR3 covers 13 residues. Trimming removed 9 bases at V and 4 bases at J, with 16 bases between. The germline V gene encodes CDR1 MNHEY and CDR2 SMNVEV (reference sequence). CDR3 coding DNA: TGTGCCAGTAATAGAGAGGGAGGATACGAGCAGTACTTC. Amino acids: CASNREGGYEQYF.

This clonotype was counted between two and nine times. This rearrangement joins TRBV20-1 to TRBJ2-3; 7 bases align to TRBD1. The CDR3 is 17 amino acids. The junction had 15 bases not matched to a gene; V was cut back by 0 bases and J by 6 bases. The germline V gene encodes CDR1 DFQATT and CDR2 SNEGSKA (reference sequence). CDR3 DNA sequence: TGCAGTGCTAGAGATGATAGGGCAGGGGGTTATTGGGATACGCAGTATTTT. Translated, it gives CSARDDRAGGYWDTQYF.

In its sample, this clonotype was seen a few times. V and J are TRBV10-2 and TRBJ2-1, with 12 bases identical to TRBD1. The CDR3 contains 14 residues. With 8 bases clipped from V and 7 bases from J, the junction kept 6 bases outside the gene matches. The germline CDR1 and CDR2 sequences are WSHSY and SAAADI. The CDR3 spells CASEGQGAWNEQFF. The CDR3, as DNA: TGCGCCAGCGAGGGACAGGGGGCGTGGAATGAGCAGTTCTTC.

The rearrangement uses TRBV29-1 and TRBJ2-7; D possibly matches TRBD1 or TRBD2 (5 bases each). CDR1 and CDR2 (germline): SQVTM, ANQGSEA. CDR3 length equals 12 residues. V shed 7 bases and J shed 4 bases, with 14 bases lying between them. CDR3 protein: CSATGRLYEQYF. CDR3 nucleotide sequence: TGCAGCGCCACGGGACGGTTGTACGAGCAGTACTTC.

J is TRBJ1-2 and V is TRBV6-1; TRBD1 aligns across 9 bases. Germline V gives CDR1 MNHNS, CDR2 SASEGT. The CDR3 loop spans 14 amino acids. V lost 5 bases and J lost 2; bases outside the gene matches: 3. The CDR3 region is CASSTTGGNYGYTF. The CDR3 coding sequence is TGTGCCAGCAGTACGACAGGGGGGAACTATGGCTACACCTTC.

This clonotype appeared many times. CDR3 loop: CASSVPDEQFF. The CDR3 nucleotides are TGTGCCAGCAGCGTACCCGATGAGCAGTTCTTC. The genes are TRBV7-9 and TRBJ2-1; D unresolved. The length of the CDR3 is 11 residues. CDR1 SEHNR and CDR2 FQNEAQ come from the germline V gene (reference sequence). Trimming took 5 bases from V and 8 from J, leaving 7 bases between them.

This clonotype occurred many times. This chain links TRBV7-9 with TRBJ2-1; no definite D call. The CDR3 loop spans 11 amino acids. Trimming pared 3 bases from V and 10 bases from J, leaving 7 bases between. Germline-derived CDR1 and CDR2 are SEHNR and FQNEAQ (reference sequence). This CDR3 is CASSFGQEQFF. The CDR3 region has the DNA TGTGCCAGCAGCTTCGGGCAAGAGCAGTTCTTC.

This clonotype was counted at least ten times. This rearrangement joins TRBV5-5 to TRBJ1-1, with D possibly TRBD1 on 5 matching bases. V lost 4 bases and J lost 6, with 19 bases in between. This CDR3 has 15 amino acids. Looked up from germline, CDR1 is SGHKS and CDR2 is YYEKEE (reference sequence). CDR3 region: CASSQLGAAPSEAFF. CDR3 in DNA: TGTGCCAGCAGCCAGCTCGGGGCAGCACCTTCTGAAGCTTTCTTT.

The V and J genes are TRBV7-7 and TRBJ2-5, with 13 bases identical to TRBD2. Germline loops: CDR1 SSHAT, CDR2 FNYEAQ (reference sequence). The J segment lost 3 bases and the V segment lost 5 bases, leaving 3 bases of the junction unmatched. The CDR3 sequence is 15 residues long. DNA of the CDR3: TGTGCCAGCAGCGATGGACTAGCGGGGGAAGAGACCCAGTACTTC. As protein: CASSDGLAGEETQYF.

V usage is TRBV6-1 and J usage is TRBJ2-5; perhaps TRBD1 as D (5 bases). Germline V gives CDR1 MNHNS, CDR2 SASEGT. The V end was cut by 3 bases, the J end by 2 bases, with 13 bases between. The CDR3 spans 15 residues. CDR3 residues: CASSEARVGQETQYF. CDR3 nucleotides: TGTGCCAGCAGTGAGGCCAGGGTAGGGCAAGAGACCCAGTACTTC.

This clonotype came up many times. The chain joins TRBV24-1 to TRBJ2-7, with D tentatively TRBD1 or TRBD2 (5 bases each). Trimming cost V 7 bases and J 6 bases, with 18 bases left between them. Germline CDR1 is KGHDR and CDR2 is SFDVKD. CDR3 size: 14 residues. The CDR3 DNA reads as TGTGCCACCAGAGGCTGGGACCAGGATCGCGAGCAGTACTTC. Translating gives CATRGWDQDREQYF.

This clonotype appeared a few times. The rearrangement joins TRBV27 to TRBJ2-1; 14 bases are a match to TRBD2. The CDR3 extends over 17 amino acids. V gave up 5 bases and J gave up 5 bases; unmatched junction bases: 8. Germline loops: CDR1 MNHEY, CDR2 SMNVEV (reference sequence). The CDR3 region is CASSLTLGLAGDNEQFF. Here the CDR3 DNA reads TGTGCCAGCAGTCTAACCCTGGGACTAGCGGGGGACAATGAGCAGTTCTTC.

This rearrangement joins TRBV7-9 to TRBJ2-7, with 9 bases that match TRBD1. CDR3 length equals 15 residues. With 3 bases clipped from V and 5 bases from J, the junction kept 8 bases outside the gene matches. Germline-derived CDR1 and CDR2 are SEHNR and FQNEAQ (reference sequence). The CDR3: CASSFYRDREDEQYF. CDR3 sequence (DNA): TGTGCCAGCAGCTTTTACAGGGACAGGGAGGACGAGCAGTACTTC.

This clonotype showed up many times. The chain combines TRBV29-1 with TRBJ2-3; TRBD2 matches 9 bases. The V gene end was trimmed by 1 base and the J gene end by 6 bases; junction bases not matched to a gene: 8. This CDR3 is 15 amino acids long. The germline V gene has CDR1 SQVTM and CDR2 ANQGSEA. The CDR3 protein is CSVEGLAAFWDTQYF. The CDR3 DNA sequence: TGCAGCGTTGAAGGACTAGCGGCTTTCTGGGATACGCAGTATTTT.

The rearrangement uses TRBV29-1 and TRBJ1-1; D not certain. Germline values: CDR1 SQVTM, CDR2 ANQGSEA. This CDR3 spans 11 amino acids. V shed 3 bases and J shed 3 bases, with 5 bases lying between them. CDR3 region: CSVERDTEAFF. CDR3 nucleotides: TGCAGCGTTGAGCGGGACACTGAAGCTTTCTTT.

This clonotype was detected a few times. The chain couples TRBV5-1 to TRBJ2-7; TRBD1 matches 7 bases. V was pared by 0 bases and J by 7 bases, with 7 bases of the junction left unmatched. Germline CDR1 SGHRS, CDR2 YFSETQ. This CDR3 is built from 14 residues. In DNA form, the CDR3 reads TGCGCCAGCAGCTTGGGGGACAGCCCGGGGGAGCAGTACTTC. Translated: CASSLGDSPGEQYF.

CDR3 loop: CSASGTQSPYNEQFF. The CDR3 DNA reads TGCAGTGCTTCCGGGACCCAATCCCCCTACAATGAGCAGTTCTTC. V and J are TRBV20-1 and TRBJ2-1, with D tentatively TRBD1 or TRBD2 (5 bases each). V was shortened by 5 bases and J by 2 bases, with 16 bases between the two germline ends. The CDR3 sequence is 15 residues long. Germline lookup yields CDR1 DFQATT and CDR2 SNEGSKA (reference sequence).

This clonotype was counted a few times. This chain joins TRBV15 and TRBJ2-2, with 9 nucleotides matching TRBD1. CDR1 is LNHNV, CDR2 YYDKDF, per germline (reference sequence). The CDR3 loop spans 16 amino acids. V was clipped by 0 bases and J by 6 bases; unmatched bases: 5. For the CDR3, the DNA is TGTGCCACCAGCAGAGATAGGACAGGGGACCCCGGGGAGCTGTTTTTT. This sequence encodes CATSRDRTGDPGELFF.

This clonotype was seen at least ten times. The rearrangement uses TRBV12-3 or TRBV12-4 and TRBJ2-7; no definite D call. This CDR3 has 14 residues. The germline V and J ends were trimmed by 6 bases and 3 bases, with 15 bases remaining between them. The CDR3 reads CASRPPLGDYEQYF. Written as DNA, the CDR3 is TGTGCCAGCAGGCCTCCCTTAGGAGACTACGAGCAGTACTTC.

This clonotype was seen at least ten times. This sequence joins TRBV10-3 and TRBJ2-1, with TRBD2 matching over 7 bases. The CDR3 contains 16 residues. CDR1 is ENHRY, CDR2 SYGVKD, per germline. V shed 8 bases and J 9 bases; nucleotides not matched to a gene: 19. The chain's CDR3 is CAIGGSERGIAGEQFF. The CDR3 DNA is TGTGCCATCGGGGGTTCAGAGCGGGGAATCGCCGGTGAGCAGTTCTTC.

This clonotype was recorded a few times. V and J are TRBV19 and TRBJ2-1; D not certain. CDR3 size: 13 residues. Germline V gene lookup returns CDR1 LNHDA and CDR2 SQIVND (reference sequence). V was pared by 9 bases and J by 10 bases, with 19 bases between. The CDR3 coding sequence is TGTGCCAGCGGAGAGCTGGCGGTTAAGGAGCAGTTCTTC. Its protein product is CASGELAVKEQFF.

This clonotype was seen a handful of times. The V and J genes are TRBV12-3 or TRBV12-4 and TRBJ2-5; a possible D gene is TRBD1 (6 bases). The CDR3 is 13 amino acids. V shed 7 bases and J shed 5 bases, with 14 bases lying between them. The CDR3 DNA reads as TGTGCCAGCACTCTAGGACAGTCTGAGACCCAGTACTTC. Residues: CASTLGQSETQYF.

This chain connects TRBV6-1 to TRBJ2-1, with D tentatively TRBD1 or TRBD2 (5 bases each). Germline CDR1 reads MNHNS; CDR2 reads SASEGT. The CDR3 covers 14 residues. The V and J ends lost 3 bases and 4 bases respectively, with 10 bases between them. The CDR3 protein is CASSDGTGYNEQFF. For the CDR3, the DNA is TGTGCCAGCAGTGATGGGACGGGATACAATGAGCAGTTCTTC.

A few counts support this clonotype. The chain joins TRBV5-1 to TRBJ2-1, with D perhaps TRBD2 (6 bases). The CDR3 loop spans 17 amino acids. Germline V gene lookup returns CDR1 SGHRS and CDR2 YFSETQ. The ends were cut back, 4 bases at V and 4 bases at J, with 21 bases in the middle. This CDR3 reads CASSPPEDSGWYNEQFF. In DNA, the CDR3 is TGCGCCAGCAGCCCTCCCGAGGATAGCGGATGGTACAATGAGCAGTTCTTC. Combining the CDR3 with reference TRBV5-1 and TRBJ2-1 gives the whole variable domain KAGVTQTPRYLIKTRGQQVTLSCSPISGHRSVSWYQQTPGQGLQFLFEYFSETQRNKGNFPGRFSGRQFSNSRSEMNVSTLELGDSALYLCASSPPEDSGWYNEQFFGPGTRLTVL.

The V call is TRBV29-1, the J call TRBJ2-1; no clear D. This CDR3 contains 18 residues. From germline, CDR1 is SQVTM and CDR2 ANQGSEA. V was clipped by 1 base and J by 7 bases, with 26 bases between them. The CDR3 sequence: CSVEAGPHGITRGNEQFF. The CDR3 nucleotides read TGCAGCGTTGAAGCAGGCCCGCATGGGATTACTCGTGGGAATGAGCAGTTCTTC.

The gene calls are TRBV7-9 and TRBJ2-2, with D possibly being TRBD2 (6 bases). There are 16 residues in the CDR3. From germline, CDR1 is SEHNR and CDR2 FQNEAQ (reference sequence). Trimming took 1 base from V and 8 from J, leaving 17 bases between them. The CDR3 loop reads CASSLDAGSTLGELFF. The CDR3 DNA follows: TGTGCCAGCAGCTTAGATGCGGGGTCCACCCTTGGGGAGCTGTTTTTT.

The genes are TRBV27 and TRBJ2-7, with D unclear. This CDR3 spans 11 amino acids. The V end lost 2 bases, the J end lost 5 bases, and 4 bases lay between the germline ends. The germline V gene encodes CDR1 MNHEY and CDR2 SMNVEV (reference sequence). Here the CDR3 DNA reads TGTGCCAGCAGTTTAAGAAACGAGCAGTACTTC. This codes for CASSLRNEQYF.